These 15 T cell receptor beta chains were all obtained from the same sample, sequenced in a study of T cell clones after liver transplantation. Sequencing was performed with immunoSEQ multiplex PCR; in TCRdb, only in-frame clones are kept and a portion is missing. The sample contains 20,000 to 30,000 clones, approximately 68% of which appear only once. Sequences were derived from CD4+ T cells from blood, sampled before liver transplant. All receptors come from a human donor who received a liver transplant.

The rearrangement uses TRBV2 and TRBJ1-5; D remains unclear. The V end lost 3 bases, the J end lost 0 bases, and 6 bases lay between the germline ends. The CDR3 is 14 amino acids. CDR1 and CDR2 from the germline V gene are SNHLY and FYNNEI. The CDR3 region is CASSEANSNQPQHF. CDR3 DNA sequence: TGTGCCAGCAGTGAGGCGAATAGCAATCAGCCCCAGCATTTT.

This clone was observed a single time. The chain links TRBV5-8 to TRBJ2-1; the match to TRBD2 covers 8 bases. The germline V gene has CDR1 SGHTS and CDR2 YDEGEE. The V segment lost 2 bases and the J segment 0 bases; nucleotides outside the gene matches: 1. There are 15 residues in the CDR3. The CDR3 sequence: CASSFSGASYNEQFF. In DNA form, the CDR3 reads TGTGCCAGCAGCTTTAGCGGGGCCTCCTACAATGAGCAGTTCTTC.

This clone was observed once. The chain uses TRBV6-1 and TRBJ1-4, with D unresolved. Deletions cut 0 bases from V and 2 bases from J, with 13 bases between. Germline V lookup: CDR1 MNHNS, CDR2 SASEGT. The CDR3 consists of 17 residues. CDR3 sequence (DNA): TGTGCCAGCAGTGAAGCCTGGGGAAGGAAGACTAATGAAAAACTGTTTTTT. This encodes CASSEAWGRKTNEKLFF.

This chain joins TRBV2 and TRBJ2-7; no definite D call. The germline V gene has CDR1 SNHLY and CDR2 FYNNEI. The CDR3 is 14 residues long. V shed 6 bases and J shed 0 bases, with 12 bases lying between them. The CDR3: CASRGIIISYEQYF. Here the CDR3 DNA reads TGTGCCAGCAGGGGGATTATAATCTCCTACGAGCAGTACTTC.

The chain uses TRBV5-5 and TRBJ1-1, with a weak D call TRBD1 (5 bases). Trimming took 4 bases from V and 0 from J, leaving 19 bases between them. Per the germline V gene, CDR1 is SGHKS and CDR2 is YYEKEE (reference sequence). This CDR3 comprises 17 residues. CDR3 loop: CASSTEGAGTVNTEAFF. The CDR3 DNA reads as TGTGCCAGCAGCACGGAAGGCGCCGGGACCGTGAACACTGAAGCTTTCTTT.

This chain joins TRBV28 and TRBJ2-5; 8 bases agree with TRBD1. CDR1 and CDR2 from the germline V gene are MDHEN and SYDVKM. With 6 bases clipped from V and 5 bases from J, the junction kept 8 bases outside the gene matches. The CDR3 consists of 14 residues. Here the CDR3 DNA reads TGTGCCAGCAGCCCCGGACAGGGCAGGGAGACCCAGTACTTC. Amino acid sequence: CASSPGQGRETQYF.

The V call is TRBV27, the J call TRBJ2-7; D call uncertain. Germline values: CDR1 MNHEY, CDR2 SMNVEV (reference sequence). Trimming left V 3 bases short and J 7 bases short, with 10 bases between. CDR3 length: 12 amino acids. The CDR3 region has the DNA TGTGCCAGCAGTTTTGGAACGGGTGAGCAGTACTTC. It is translated as CASSFGTGEQYF.

The sample holds one count of this clone. The chain recombines TRBV5-1 with TRBJ2-3; 9 bases are a match to TRBD2. The germline CDR1 and CDR2 sequences are SGHRS and YFSETQ. V lost 4 bases to trimming and J lost 3 bases; unmatched junction nucleotides: 9. The CDR3 covers 16 residues. CDR3: CASSASLAGSTDTQYF. The CDR3, as DNA: TGCGCCAGCAGCGCTTCACTAGCGGGCTCAACAGATACGCAGTATTTT.

The chain combines TRBV2 with TRBJ2-1, with 7 bases lining up with TRBD2. The CDR3 sequence is 14 residues long. Germline assignment: CDR1 SNHLY and CDR2 FYNNEI. J lost 2 bases, V lost 6 bases, and 4 bases had no gene match. Here the CDR3 reads CASRTGGAYNEQFF. The CDR3 DNA follows: TGTGCCAGCAGGACGGGGGGAGCCTACAATGAGCAGTTCTTC.

The gene calls are TRBV11-3 and TRBJ2-1, with 8 bases identical to TRBD2. The CDR3 consists of 15 residues. V gave up 0 bases and J gave up 4 bases; unmatched junction bases: 2. The germline CDR1 and CDR2 sequences are SGHNT and YENEEA. Here the CDR3 reads CASSLEREAYNEQFF. In DNA form, the CDR3 reads TGTGCCAGCAGCTTAGAGCGGGAGGCATACAATGAGCAGTTCTTC.

V and J are TRBV11-3 and TRBJ2-3; TRBD2 is a possible D gene (5 bases). Germline CDR1 and CDR2: SGHNT and YENEEA. Trimming left V 5 bases short and J 4 bases short, with 22 bases between. The CDR3 length is 17 residues. Written as DNA, the CDR3 is TGTGCCAGCAGCCACTCTCTTGGCGGGCGAAGAGCAGATACGCAGTATTTT. Translated, it gives CASSHSLGGRRADTQYF.

The chain recombines TRBV30 with TRBJ2-1; D possibly uses TRBD1 or TRBD2 (5 bases each). CDR3 length equals 14 residues. Germline V gene sequence: CDR1 GTSNPN, CDR2 SVGIG (reference sequence). V lost 2 bases, J lost 5 bases, and 13 bases lay in between. CDR3 nucleotide sequence: TGTGCCTGGAGTTTTGGGACCCTCAACAATGAGCAGTTCTTC. It specifies CAWSFGTLNNEQFF.

The chain employs TRBV19 and TRBJ2-7, with D possibly matching TRBD1 (5 bases). CDR1 is LNHDA and CDR2 is SQIVND in the germline V gene (reference sequence). Trimming shortened V by 5 bases and J by 1 base, and 15 bases separated the two germline ends. This CDR3 comprises 15 residues. The CDR3 DNA reads TGTGCCAGTAGTTCCAGGGTGGAAGGTTCCTACGAGCAGTACTTC. Translated, it gives CASSSRVEGSYEQYF.

The chain is built from TRBV28 and TRBJ1-1; TRBD1 aligns across 8 bases. The CDR3 runs to 18 residues. V lost 5 bases and J lost 3; bases outside the gene matches: 17. Germline loops: CDR1 MDHEN, CDR2 SYDVKM. CDR3 in DNA: TGTGCCAGCAGTCCTAGATGGACAGGGATGGGGTCGGACACTGAAGCTTTCTTT. Protein sequence: CASSPRWTGMGSDTEAFF.

V usage is TRBV6-1 and J usage is TRBJ2-7; D possibly corresponds to TRBD2 (6 bases). V lost 2 bases and J lost 12, with 14 bases in between. The CDR3 length is 12 residues. The germline CDR1 and CDR2 sequences are MNHNS and SASEGT. The CDR3 reads CASSEFQTGGYF. CDR3 bases: TGTGCCAGCAGTGAATTCCAGACCGGGGGGTACTTC.